This T cell receptor (beta chain) was found in a study of T cells expressing NK-cell markers. Notes on the study in general: In several donors, these clonotypes also led the CD3+CD56-NKG2C+ fraction.

One entry per CDR3 protein, without DNA, is what TCRdb gives after re-calling the 5' RACE reads. This sample's clone table lists about 460,000 distinct CDR3 sequences. In the case of this clonotype: Its antigen is unknown.

The receptor comes from a woman between 45 and 60 years old in good health. Material for sequencing was blood T cells: a sorted CD56 or NKG2C T cell subset, CD4+ or CD8+ T cells, or bulk PBMC T cells (not recorded which).

CDR3: CATWALAGATGYNEQFF. V and J are TRBV2 and TRBJ2-1; TCRdb returns TRBD2, unconfirmable since there is no DNA. CDR3 length equals 17 residues. The germline gives CDR1 SNHLY, CDR2 FYNNEI.